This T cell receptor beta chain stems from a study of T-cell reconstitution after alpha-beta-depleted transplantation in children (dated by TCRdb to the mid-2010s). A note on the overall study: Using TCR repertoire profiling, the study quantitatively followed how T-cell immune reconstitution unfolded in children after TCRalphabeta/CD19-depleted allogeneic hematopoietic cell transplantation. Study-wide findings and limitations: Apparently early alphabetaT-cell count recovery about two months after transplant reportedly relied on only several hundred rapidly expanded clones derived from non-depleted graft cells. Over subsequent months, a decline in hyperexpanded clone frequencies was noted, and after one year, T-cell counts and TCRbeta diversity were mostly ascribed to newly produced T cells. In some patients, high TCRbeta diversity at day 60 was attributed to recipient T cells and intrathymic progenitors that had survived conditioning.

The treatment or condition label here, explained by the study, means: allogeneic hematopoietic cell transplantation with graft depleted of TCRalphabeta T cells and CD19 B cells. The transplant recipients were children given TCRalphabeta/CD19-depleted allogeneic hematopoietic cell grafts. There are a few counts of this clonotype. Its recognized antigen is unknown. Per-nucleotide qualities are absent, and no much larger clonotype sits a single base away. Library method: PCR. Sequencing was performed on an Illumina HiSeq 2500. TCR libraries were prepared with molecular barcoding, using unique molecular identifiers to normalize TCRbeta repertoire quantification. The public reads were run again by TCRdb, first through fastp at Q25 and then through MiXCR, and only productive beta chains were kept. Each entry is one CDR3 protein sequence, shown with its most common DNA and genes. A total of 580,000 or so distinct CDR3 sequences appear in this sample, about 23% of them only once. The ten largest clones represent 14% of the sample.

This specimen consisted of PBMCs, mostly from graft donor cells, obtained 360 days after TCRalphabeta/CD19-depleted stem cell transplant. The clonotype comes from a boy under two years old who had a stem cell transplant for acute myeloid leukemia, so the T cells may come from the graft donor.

This receptor has the CDR3 CSARDGRSLPPSGANVLTF. DNA sequence: TGCAGTGCTAGAGATGGGCGGTCCCTCCCTCCCTCTGGGGCCAACGTCCTGACTTTC. In this chain, TRBV20-1 is recombined with TRBJ2-6, with an unclear D gene assignment. CDR1 and CDR2 are drawn from the germline V gene (reference sequence): DFQATT, SNEGSKA. There are 19 amino acids in the CDR3, from cysteine to phenylalanine inclusive. Just the 57-base CDR3 DNA is kept, in frame starting at base 1. V is clipped by 0 bases and J by 0 bases, and the sequence between their germline boundaries is 18 bases long.